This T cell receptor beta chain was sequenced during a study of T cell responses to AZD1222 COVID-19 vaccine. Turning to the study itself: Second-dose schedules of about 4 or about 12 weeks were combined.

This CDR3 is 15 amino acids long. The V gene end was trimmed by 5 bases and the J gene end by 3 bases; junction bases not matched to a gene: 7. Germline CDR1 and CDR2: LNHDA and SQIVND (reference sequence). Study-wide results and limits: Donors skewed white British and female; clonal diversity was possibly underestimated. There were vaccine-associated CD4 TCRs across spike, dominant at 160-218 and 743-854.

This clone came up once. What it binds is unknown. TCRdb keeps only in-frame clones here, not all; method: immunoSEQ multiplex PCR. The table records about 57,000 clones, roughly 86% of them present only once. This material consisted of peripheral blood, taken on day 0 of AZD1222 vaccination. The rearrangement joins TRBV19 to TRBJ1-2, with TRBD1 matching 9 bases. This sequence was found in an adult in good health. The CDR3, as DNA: TGTGCCAGTAGTCTGAGACAGGGGGAGTACTATGGCTACACCTTC. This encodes CASSLRQGEYYGYTF.